The 2 T cell receptor beta chains listed next were all sequenced from one sample in a study of T cells in Graves' hyperthyroidism and ophthalmopathy. RNA transcripts yielded amplified TCR beta CDR3 regions. TCR CDR3 regions were first amplified by RT-PCR with HTBI primers. TCRdb re-derived calls from the multiplex PCR reads in MiXCR, one entry per CDR3 protein. The repertoire includes about 840,000 distinct CDR3 sequences, roughly 40% of them detected once, and 8% to 9% sits in the top ten. The sample taken for sequencing was blood. The source of these receptors is a man between 18 and 35 years old with Graves' hyperthyroidism.

This clonotype came up many times. The genes are TRBV10-3 and TRBJ1-2; 8 positions match TRBD1. This CDR3 comprises 13 residues. V shed 10 bases and J 4 bases; nucleotides not matched to a gene: 8. Germline V lookup: CDR1 ENHRY, CDR2 SYGVKD. The DNA for the CDR3 is TGTGCCACCACACCAACAGGGGGCTATGGCTACACCTTC. Translation gives CATTPTGGYGYTF.

Comment on this clonotype: One base away lies a much larger clone, so this may be a sequencing read error. V usage is TRBV29-1 and J usage is TRBJ2-2, with 8 bases identical to TRBD1. CDR1 is SQVTM, CDR2 ANQGSEA, per germline. The CDR3 runs 13 residues. CDR3 loop: CSVDRGRTGKLFF. DNA of the CDR3: TGCAGCGTTGACAGGGGGCGAACCGGGAAGCTGTTTTTT.